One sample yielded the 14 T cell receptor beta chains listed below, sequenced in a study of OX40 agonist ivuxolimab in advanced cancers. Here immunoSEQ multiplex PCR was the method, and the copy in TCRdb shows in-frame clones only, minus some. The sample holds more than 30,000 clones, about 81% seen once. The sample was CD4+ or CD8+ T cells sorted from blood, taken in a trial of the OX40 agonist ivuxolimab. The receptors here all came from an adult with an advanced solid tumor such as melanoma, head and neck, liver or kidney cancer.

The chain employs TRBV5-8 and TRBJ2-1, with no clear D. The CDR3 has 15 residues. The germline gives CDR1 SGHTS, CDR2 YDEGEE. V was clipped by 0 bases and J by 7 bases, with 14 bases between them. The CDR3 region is CASSLDQLAGNEQFF. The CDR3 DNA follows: TGTGCCAGCAGCTTGGATCAGCTGGCAGGAAATGAGCAGTTCTTC.

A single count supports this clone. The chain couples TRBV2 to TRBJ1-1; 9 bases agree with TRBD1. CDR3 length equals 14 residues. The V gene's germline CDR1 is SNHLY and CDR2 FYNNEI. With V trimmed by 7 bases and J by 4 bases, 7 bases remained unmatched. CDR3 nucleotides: TGTGCCAGCACCGAAGTGGACAGGGGCACTGAAGCTTTCTTT. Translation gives CASTEVDRGTEAFF.

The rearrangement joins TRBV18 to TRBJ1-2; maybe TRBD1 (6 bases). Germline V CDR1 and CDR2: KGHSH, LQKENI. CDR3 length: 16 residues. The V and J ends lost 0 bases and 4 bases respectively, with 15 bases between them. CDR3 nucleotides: TGTGCCAGCTCACCACCGATACAGGGACGTTCCTATGGCTACACCTTC. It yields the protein CASSPPIQGRSYGYTF.

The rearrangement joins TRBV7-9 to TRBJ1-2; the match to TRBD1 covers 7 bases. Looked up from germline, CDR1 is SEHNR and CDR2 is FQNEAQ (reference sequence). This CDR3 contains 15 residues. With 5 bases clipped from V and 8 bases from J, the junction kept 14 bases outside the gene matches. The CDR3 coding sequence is TGTGCCAGCAGCCCCGACAGGGCGTCCTTCTACGGCTACACCTTC. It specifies CASSPDRASFYGYTF.

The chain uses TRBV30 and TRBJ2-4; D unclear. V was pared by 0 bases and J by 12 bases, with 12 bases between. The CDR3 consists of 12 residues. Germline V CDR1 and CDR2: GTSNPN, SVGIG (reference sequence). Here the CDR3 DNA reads TGTGCCTGGAGTGTACTTGATAGGGATCAGTACTTC. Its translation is CAWSVLDRDQYF.

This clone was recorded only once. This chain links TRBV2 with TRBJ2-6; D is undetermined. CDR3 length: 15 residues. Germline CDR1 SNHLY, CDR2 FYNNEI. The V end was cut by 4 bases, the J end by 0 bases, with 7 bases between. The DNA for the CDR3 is TGTGCCAGCAGTGTTGAGCTCTCTGGGGCCAACGTCCTGACTTTC. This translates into CASSVELSGANVLTF.

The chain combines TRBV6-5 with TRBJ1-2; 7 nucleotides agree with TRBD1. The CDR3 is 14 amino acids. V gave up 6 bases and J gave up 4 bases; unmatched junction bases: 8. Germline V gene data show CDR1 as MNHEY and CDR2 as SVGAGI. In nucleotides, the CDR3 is TGTGCCAGCAGCTCAACAGGACAGGCCTATGGCTACACCTTC. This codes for CASSSTGQAYGYTF.

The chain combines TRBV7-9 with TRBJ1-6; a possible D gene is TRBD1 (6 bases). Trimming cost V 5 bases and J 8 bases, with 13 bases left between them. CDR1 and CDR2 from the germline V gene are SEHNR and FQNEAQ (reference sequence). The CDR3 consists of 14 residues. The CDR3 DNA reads TGTGCCAGCAGCAGCGGGACATCTCATTCACCCCTCCACTTT. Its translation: CASSSGTSHSPLHF.

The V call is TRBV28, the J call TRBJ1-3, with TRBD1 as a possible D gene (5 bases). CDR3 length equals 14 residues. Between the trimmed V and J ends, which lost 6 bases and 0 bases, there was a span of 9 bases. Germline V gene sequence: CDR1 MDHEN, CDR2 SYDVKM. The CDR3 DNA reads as TGTGCCAGCAGACCGGGGCTCTCTGGAAACACCATATATTTT. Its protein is CASRPGLSGNTIYF.

CDR3 amino acids: CASSSLLSYEQYF. In DNA, the CDR3 is TGCGCCAGCAGCTCCTTGCTCTCCTACGAGCAGTACTTC. This chain links TRBV5-1 with TRBJ2-7; D unresolved. With 3 bases removed from V and 0 bases from J, the gap between germline ends came to 7 bases. The CDR3 extends over 13 amino acids. Germline CDR1 is SGHRS and CDR2 is YFSETQ.

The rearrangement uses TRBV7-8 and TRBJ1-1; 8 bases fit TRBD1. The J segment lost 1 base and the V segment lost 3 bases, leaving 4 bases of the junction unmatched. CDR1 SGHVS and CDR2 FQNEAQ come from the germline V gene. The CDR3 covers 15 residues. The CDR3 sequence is CASSFPGTGNTEAFF. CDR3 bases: TGTGCCAGCAGCTTCCCCGGGACAGGGAACACTGAAGCTTTCTTT.

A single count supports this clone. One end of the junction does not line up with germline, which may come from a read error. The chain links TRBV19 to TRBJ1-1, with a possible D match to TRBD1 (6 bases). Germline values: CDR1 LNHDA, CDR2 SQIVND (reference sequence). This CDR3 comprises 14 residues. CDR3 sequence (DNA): TGCGCCAGTAATTTTGGGACAATGAACACTGAAGCTTTCTTT. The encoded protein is CASNFGTMNTEAFF.

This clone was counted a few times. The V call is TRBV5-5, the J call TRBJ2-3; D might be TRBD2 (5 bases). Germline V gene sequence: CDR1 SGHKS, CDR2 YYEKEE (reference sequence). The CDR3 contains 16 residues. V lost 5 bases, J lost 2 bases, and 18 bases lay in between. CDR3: CASRLFPAGSTDTQYF. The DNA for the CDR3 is TGTGCCAGCAGATTATTCCCTGCGGGCTCCACAGATACGCAGTATTTT.

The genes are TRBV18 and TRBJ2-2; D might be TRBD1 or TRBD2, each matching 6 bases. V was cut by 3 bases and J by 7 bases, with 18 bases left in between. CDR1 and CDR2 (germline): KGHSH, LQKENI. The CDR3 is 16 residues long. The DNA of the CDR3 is TGTGCCAGCTCACCTGGGACAATCCCGCGGGGCGGGGAGCTGTTTTTT. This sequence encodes CASSPGTIPRGGELFF.